The subject of this entry is one T cell receptor (beta chain). Enrolled through a virtual design, the participants were between about 18 and 89 years of age and came from some 25 US areas. Germline V gives CDR1 KGHSH, CDR2 LQKENI. CDR3 length equals 16 residues. Trimming removed 0 bases from V and 8 bases from J, with 16 bases in between. This entry comes from a study of blood T cell repertoires in COVID-19. Across the study: COVID-19 samples collected from the United States, Italy and Spain covered acute and convalescent phases. T cells, B-cell-depleted T cells, or PBMCs supplied cDNA or gDNA.

Libraries were prepared by immunoSEQ multiplex PCR; TCRdb keeps only in-frame clonotypes and omits some of them. The sample lists under 300,000 clones, more than 75% occurring once. The chain uses TRBV18 and TRBJ1-4; possible D gene TRBD1, 6 bases. The sequence came from a middle-aged woman with acute COVID-19. The specimen was PBMCs or T cells enriched from blood (not recorded which). CDR3 region: CASSPPSAGAREKLFF. The CDR3 DNA reads as TGTGCCAGCTCACCACCGTCGGCAGGGGCGCGCGAAAAACTGTTTTTT.